This TCR beta chain was sequenced for a study of OX40 agonist ivuxolimab in advanced cancers. As for the study in general: At doses from 0.01 to 10 mg/kg, patients were given intravenous ivuxolimab every 2 weeks. The mean age was roughly 60 years, ranging from about 20 to 90, with approximately 83% of participants male.

Method: immunoSEQ multiplex PCR; TCRdb's copy keeps in-frame clones and lacks some. The data contain about 94,000 clones, around 86% of them singletons. Specimen: CD4+ or CD8+ T cells sorted from blood, collected in a trial of the OX40 agonist ivuxolimab. This receptor was identified in an adult with an advanced solid tumor such as melanoma, head and neck, liver or kidney cancer.

The CDR3 sequence: CASRLDRGGTEAFF. The CDR3, as DNA: TGCGCCAGCAGACTGGACAGGGGCGGGACTGAAGCTTTCTTT. This sequence joins TRBV10-1 and TRBJ1-1; 9 bases are shared with TRBD1. The CDR3 length is 14 residues. With 6 bases clipped from V and 5 bases from J, the junction kept 7 bases outside the gene matches. Germline lookup yields CDR1 WNHNN and CDR2 SYGVQD (reference sequence).